This T cell receptor (beta chain) derives from a study of metastatic and nonmetastatic thyroid tumors. Background on the study: Repertoire comparison spanned blood and tumor or nodule tissue of malignant and benign thyroid patients.

TCRdb re-analyzed the PCR reads through MiXCR. The sample has 64,000 or so clones, roughly 17% seen once. Germline-derived CDR1 and CDR2 are KGHSH and LQKENI. CDR3 length: 17 residues. No treatment had been given to any patient before thyroid surgery. General study results and limits: It was reportedly found that TCR beta diversity was significantly higher in malignant thyroid tumors than in benign nodules, a difference seen in both blood and tumor samples.

A remark on this clone: Its antigen is still unknown. The junction differs from germline at one of its ends, possibly a read error.

The TCR sequence derives from a male donor with papillary thyroid cancer or a benign thyroid nodule (not recorded which). Some clones in this sample may be carry-over from other donors' samples. Source material: blood. The chain combines TRBV18 with TRBJ1-6; possibly TRBD1 for D (5 bases). This CDR3 reads CASSRTWGAWGNSSLHF. The CDR3 DNA follows: TGTGCCAGCTCACGGACATGGGGCGCCTGGGGGAATTCATCCCTCCACTTT. Looking up the rest from reference TRBV18 and TRBJ1-6 gives the full variable domain: NAGVMQNPRHLVRRRGQEARLRCSPMKGHSHVYWYRQLPEEGLKFMVYLQKENIIDESGMPKERFSAEFPKEGPSILRIQQVVRGDSAAYFCASSRTWGAWGNSSLHFGNGTRLTVT.